This passage covers 11 T cell receptor beta chains from one sample sequenced in a study of blood T cells in healthy people across ages (dated by TCRdb to 2013 to 2016). Library preparation employed 5' RACE. A second PCR of roughly 6 to 12 cycles was run with a J-beta primer mix and a sample-barcoded 5' primer. The raw public data were reprocessed by TCRdb itself: fastp quality trimming at Q25, MiXCR clonotype calling, in-frame beta chains only. Rows are combined by CDR3 protein, so each entry shows the most common genes and DNA. In all, the sample holds 1.5 million to 2 million distinct CDR3 sequences, and around 40% of those were seen once. The ten biggest clones cover 23% of the sample. The source material was blood. The source of these receptors is a human donor in good health.

The rearrangement uses TRBV11-2 and TRBJ1-2, with a weak D call TRBD1 (6 bases). The germline V gene encodes CDR1 SGHAT and CDR2 FQNNGV. The CDR3 sequence is 17 residues long. With 4 bases removed from V and 6 bases from J, the gap between germline ends came to 24 bases. CDR3 protein: CASSSVQGTKGNDGYTF. The CDR3, as DNA: TGTGCCAGCAGCTCGGTTCAAGGGACAAAAGGCAACGATGGCTACACCTTC.

This clonotype was detected many times. V usage is TRBV29-1 and J usage is TRBJ2-7; 8 positions agree with TRBD2. V was clipped by 4 bases and J by 5 bases; unmatched bases: 7. The CDR3 spans 13 residues. Looked up from germline, CDR1 is SQVTM and CDR2 is ANQGSEA. The CDR3 reads CSVVSPGRDEQYF. The CDR3, as DNA: TGCAGCGTTGTAAGTCCCGGGAGGGACGAGCAGTACTTC.

V is TRBV27 and J is TRBJ1-5; a weak D match, TRBD1 (6 bases). This CDR3 is 13 amino acids long. V was pared by 6 bases and J by 5 bases, with 11 bases between. Per the germline V gene, CDR1 is MNHEY and CDR2 is SMNVEV (reference sequence). The CDR3 region is CASRTSGDQPQHF. The CDR3 region has the DNA TGTGCCAGCAGGACCTCAGGGGATCAGCCCCAGCATTTT.

J is TRBJ2-1 and V is TRBV10-3; D is uncertain. In germline, CDR1 is ENHRY, CDR2 SYGVKD. The germline V and J ends were trimmed by 3 bases and 4 bases, with 13 bases remaining between them. This CDR3 is 15 amino acids long. The CDR3 is CAISESLGIYNEQFF. The DNA of the CDR3 is TGTGCCATCAGTGAATCTCTGGGGATTTACAATGAGCAGTTCTTC.

The V call is TRBV15, the J call TRBJ2-7; possible D gene TRBD2, 5 bases. Germline V gene data show CDR1 as LNHNV and CDR2 as YYDKDF (reference sequence). V was cut by 2 bases and J by 4 bases, with 12 bases left in between. The CDR3 is 14 residues long. CDR3 nucleotides: TGTGCCACCAGCAGACCGAATCGGGGTTACGAGCAGTACTTC. Encoded protein: CATSRPNRGYEQYF.

This clonotype was detected only a few times. The gene calls are TRBV28 and TRBJ2-5; no firm D call. V gave up 5 bases and J gave up 2 bases, with 6 bases separating them. The CDR3 totals 12 residues. Germline CDR1 is MDHEN and CDR2 is SYDVKM. The CDR3 loop reads CASSEQQETQYF. CDR3 sequence (DNA): TGTGCCAGCAGTGAACAGCAAGAGACCCAGTACTTC.

The chain has TRBV11-2 and TRBJ2-3; 10 nucleotides agree with TRBD2. J lost 5 bases, V lost 5 bases, and 13 bases had no gene match. The CDR3 loop spans 17 amino acids. CDR1 and CDR2 (germline): SGHAT, FQNNGV. The CDR3 sequence: CASSPKGASGGGDTQYF. For the CDR3, the DNA is TGTGCCAGCAGCCCCAAGGGTGCTAGCGGGGGAGGAGATACGCAGTATTTT. Full variable domain (rest looked up from reference TRBV11-2 and TRBJ2-3): EAGVAQSPRYKIIEKRQSVAFWCNPISGHATLYWYQQILGQGPKLLIQFQNNGVVDDSQLPKDRFSAERLKGVDSTLKIQPAKLEDSAVYLCASSPKGASGGGDTQYFGPGTRLTVL.

V is TRBV3-1 and J is TRBJ1-1; 7 bases line up with TRBD1. The CDR3 has 14 residues. CDR1 is LGHDT and CDR2 is YNNKEL in the germline V gene (reference sequence). The V segment lost 0 bases and the J segment 5 bases; nucleotides outside the gene matches: 3. The CDR3 here is CASSQEDRVTEAFF. DNA of the CDR3: TGTGCCAGCAGCCAAGAAGACAGGGTTACTGAAGCTTTCTTT.

The chain recombines TRBV7-9 with TRBJ1-2; D remains unclear. Germline V lookup: CDR1 SEHNR, CDR2 FQNEAQ (reference sequence). The CDR3 consists of 15 residues. V lost 2 bases and J lost 2, with 12 bases in between. CDR3 nucleotides: TGTGCCAGCAGCTTAAACCCCGACCGGAACTATGGCTACACCTTC. This encodes CASSLNPDRNYGYTF.

The genes are TRBV6-5 and TRBJ1-4; possibly TRBD1 for D (6 bases). Germline V CDR1 and CDR2: MNHEY, SVGAGI. V was clipped by 6 bases and J by 0 bases, with 14 bases between them. The CDR3 has 16 residues. The CDR3 DNA reads as TGTGCCAGCAGGCCGGGACACATTGCAACTAATGAAAAACTGTTTTTT. This gives the protein CASRPGHIATNEKLFF.

Written as DNA, the CDR3 is TGTGCCAGCCGATTTATAGAGGACAGTCAGTCTAGTGAGCAGTACTTC. Translated, it gives CASRFIEDSQSSEQYF. The chain recombines TRBV2 with TRBJ2-7; tentatively, D is TRBD1 (6 bases). Germline CDR1 SNHLY, CDR2 FYNNEI. V lost 8 bases and J 7 bases, leaving 27 bases between the germline ends. The length of the CDR3 is 16 residues. The whole variable domain, remainder taken from reference TRBV2 and TRBJ2-7, is EPEVTQTPSHQVTQMGQEVILRCVPISNHLYFYWYRQILGQKVEFLVSFYNNEISEKSEIFDDQFSVERPDGSNFTLKIRSTKLEDSAMYFCASRFIEDSQSSEQYFGPGTRLTVT.